A selection of T cell receptor beta chains follows, all from one sample in a study of T cells in Graves' hyperthyroidism and ophthalmopathy. TCRdb itself ran the multiplex PCR reads through MiXCR, one entry per CDR3 protein. The table has some 650,000 distinct CDR3 sequences, 16% seen once. Sequencing used blood. Source of these receptors: a woman aged 40-49 years with Graves' ophthalmopathy. Both conserved end residues are part of each CDR3.

j_call v_call cdr3_length cdr3_aa
TRBJ2-1 TRBV9 16 CASSATGTGALNEQFF
TRBJ2-5 TRBV5-6 13 CASSQTLVGTQYF
TRBJ2-7 TRBV28 13 CASSGGSGYEQYF
TRBJ2-5 TRBV12-3/TRBV12-4 13 CASSDALLGTQYF
TRBJ2-1 TRBV19 13 CASTPGLSQNLFF
TRBJ1-3 TRBV20-1 14 CSARSRTGRNTIYF
TRBJ1-1 TRBV12-3/TRBV12-4 14 CASTRTGKNTEAFF
TRBJ1-1 TRBV30 13 CAWRGQSYTEAFF
TRBJ1-1 TRBV29-1 15 CSARGPGGVITEAFF
TRBJ1-3 TRBV12-3/TRBV12-4 14 CASSLDRSGNTIYF
TRBJ2-7 TRBV6-1 13 CASRGMGQYEQYF
TRBJ1-4 TRBV20-1 16 CSAISGTSPRGEKLFF
TRBJ1-5 TRBV19 12 CASSYGNQPQHF
TRBJ2-1 TRBV18 16 CASSLGRRDSYNEQFF
TRBJ2-3 TRBV30 15 CAWSEGLAGRDTQYF
TRBJ1-4 TRBV18 15 CASSRRTGVGEKLFF
TRBJ2-3 TRBV10-2 15 CASSEPAQSTDTQYF
TRBJ2-1 TRBV4-1 17 CASSQDSLARNHNEQFF
TRBJ1-1 TRBV6-1 14 CASRQQGGNTEAFF
TRBJ1-2 TRBV27 16 CASSPVPGQLTYGYTF
TRBJ1-5 TRBV6-6 13 CASSPGESQPQHF
TRBJ1-5 TRBV2 16 CASSLGPGTDNQPQHF
TRBJ2-3 TRBV18 14 CASSPTAARDTQYF
TRBJ2-7 TRBV20-1 12 CSVPDLSYEQYF
TRBJ2-5 TRBV5-1 14 CASSLDGSEETQYF
TRBJ2-7 TRBV2 15 CASSEHLGQGYEQYF
TRBJ1-1 TRBV19 14 CASSIRWGDTEAFF
TRBJ2-1 TRBV18 14 CASSSGQIYNEQFF
TRBJ2-5 TRBV15 16 CATSGSGTRVLETQYF
TRBJ1-1 TRBV20-1 13 CSAGGAHSGKAFF
TRBJ2-1 TRBV6-1 15 CASTDGLADYNEQFF
TRBJ2-7 TRBV20-1 15 CSARDWGSYSYEQYF
TRBJ1-1 TRBV20-1 13 CSVIRSGGLEAFF
TRBJ2-7 TRBV28 15 CASSSRDRGTYEQYF